Reported below is one T cell receptor beta chain. The antigen remains undetermined. The sample originates from a study of glioma-infiltrating T cells. Study findings and constraints: Non-neoplastic patients had below-expected tissue-blood divergence, while all gliomas exceeded expectation.

The iRepertoire nested amplicon-rescue multiplex PCR amplified TCR alpha and beta CDR3s from RNA. Each CDR3 protein is one row after TCRdb ran MiXCR on the multiplex PCR reads. The sample yields roughly 130,000 distinct CDR3 sequences, about 25% seen once. There are 15 residues in the CDR3. Trimming stripped 2 bases from V and 0 bases from J, with 8 bases between. Germline CDR1 LNHDA, CDR2 SQIVND (reference sequence). This chain connects TRBV19 to TRBJ1-5, with D unclear. Sequencing used glioma tissue, nonneoplastic brain tissue, or PBMCs (not recorded which). The receptor was isolated from a human donor with low-grade glioma or glioblastoma, undergoing nonglioma brain surgery, or in good health (not recorded which). CDR3 DNA sequence: TGTGCCAGTAGTATATGGGCGGATAGCAATCAGCCCCAGCATTTT. Residues: CASSIWADSNQPQHF.